This T cell receptor (beta chain) emerged from a study of blood T cell repertoires in COVID-19. Study as a whole: Samples of COVID-19 (acute and convalescent) were obtained from the United States, Italy and Spain. In each case, the material was cDNA or gDNA derived from T cells, B-cell-depleted T cells, or PBMCs.

Seattle patient enrollment occurred during active infection, with longitudinal follow-up thereafter. Original methodology: Reference gene primer amplification yielded estimated nucleated cell counts. Profiling relied on immunoSEQ multiplex PCR, and the TCRdb table lists in-frame clones only, not all of them. V and J calls and clone size are given by that table; D and trimming were obtained from the DNA. Seen here are approximately 330,000 clones, nearly 90% observed once, and the top ten hold around 0.93%. The CDR3 has 15 residues. V was pared by 6 bases and J by 3 bases, with 16 bases between. Germline V gene lookup returns CDR1 LNHNV and CDR2 YYDKDF (reference sequence).

Sequencing used peripheral blood. The sequence was collected from a woman between 35 and 50 years old with COVID-19, enrolled during active disease. V gene TRBV15 combines with J gene TRBJ2-3, with D maybe TRBD2 (5 bases). CDR3 region: CATSTPRAVTDTQYF. DNA for the CDR3: TGTGCCACCAGTACCCCTAGAGCGGTGACAGATACGCAGTATTTT.